The source of this T cell receptor (beta chain) is a study of blood T cell repertoires in COVID-19. Study-level information: COVID-19 samples, acute and convalescent, were from the United States, Italy and Spain. PBMCs, B-cell-depleted T cells, or T cells provided the cDNA or gDNA that made up the material.

This CDR3 comprises 16 residues. Germline V gives CDR1 MDHEN, CDR2 SYDVKM. Losses at the gene ends were 5 bases for V and 5 bases for J; bases not matched to a gene: 8. Per the study methods: Amplification from reference gene primers served as the basis for estimated nucleated cell counts. The repertoire was sequenced with immunoSEQ multiplex PCR; TCRdb's copy has only in-frame clones and lacks some. V, J and clone size were drawn from that table, and D and trimming were deduced from the DNA. The sample shows approximately 300,000 clones, roughly 88% of them seen only once. This TCR was recovered from a woman aged 50 to 60 with acute or convalescent COVID-19. Sequenced sample: peripheral blood. This chain connects TRBV28 to TRBJ2-7; 14 bases agree with TRBD2. For the CDR3, the DNA is TGTGCCAGCAGTCTGAGACTAGCGGGAGGGCCACACGAGCAGTACTTC. The encoded protein is CASSLRLAGGPHEQYF. Filled out from reference TRBV28 and TRBJ2-7, the complete variable domain reads DVKVTQSSRYLVKRTGEKVFLECVQDMDHENMFWYRQDPGLGLRLIYFSYDVKMKEKGDIPEGYSVSREKKERFSLILESASTNQTSMYLCASSLRLAGGPHEQYFGPGTRLTVT.